This TCR beta chain was observed in a study of blood T cell repertoires in COVID-19. This CDR3 is built from 17 residues. The germline gives CDR1 MDHEN, CDR2 SYDVKM. The ends lost 1 base at V and 4 bases at J; junction bases unmatched: 6. Profiling relied on immunoSEQ multiplex PCR, and the TCRdb table lists in-frame clones only, not all of them. The sample comprises about 190,000 clones, under 90% of which are singletons, and around 7% rests with the top ten. The receptor's source is a man aged 35-49 years with acute or convalescent COVID-19. The material sequenced was peripheral blood. This chain connects TRBV28 to TRBJ2-2; 10 positions match TRBD2. The CDR3 spells CASSLLALAGPTGELFF. CDR3 nucleotides: TGTGCCAGCAGTTTATTGGCACTAGCGGGGCCCACCGGGGAGCTGTTTTTT. The full variable domain, rest sourced from reference TRBV28 and TRBJ2-2, is DVKVTQSSRYLVKRTGEKVFLECVQDMDHENMFWYRQDPGLGLRLIYFSYDVKMKEKGDIPEGYSVSREKKERFSLILESASTNQTSMYLCASSLLALAGPTGELFFGEGSRLTVL.